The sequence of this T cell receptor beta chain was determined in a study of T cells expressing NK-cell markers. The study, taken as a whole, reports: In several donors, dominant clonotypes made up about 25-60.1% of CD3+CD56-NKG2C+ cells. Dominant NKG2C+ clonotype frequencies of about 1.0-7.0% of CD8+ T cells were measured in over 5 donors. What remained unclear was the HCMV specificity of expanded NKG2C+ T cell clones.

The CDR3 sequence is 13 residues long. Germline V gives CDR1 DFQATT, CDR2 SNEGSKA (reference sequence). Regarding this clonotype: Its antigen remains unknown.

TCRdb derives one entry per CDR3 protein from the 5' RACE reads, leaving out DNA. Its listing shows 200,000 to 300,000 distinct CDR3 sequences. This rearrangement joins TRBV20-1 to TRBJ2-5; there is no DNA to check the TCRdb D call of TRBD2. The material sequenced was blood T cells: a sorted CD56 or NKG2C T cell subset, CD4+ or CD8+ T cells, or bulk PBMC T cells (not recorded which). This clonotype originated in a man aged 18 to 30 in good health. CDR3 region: CSALAGGTETQYF.